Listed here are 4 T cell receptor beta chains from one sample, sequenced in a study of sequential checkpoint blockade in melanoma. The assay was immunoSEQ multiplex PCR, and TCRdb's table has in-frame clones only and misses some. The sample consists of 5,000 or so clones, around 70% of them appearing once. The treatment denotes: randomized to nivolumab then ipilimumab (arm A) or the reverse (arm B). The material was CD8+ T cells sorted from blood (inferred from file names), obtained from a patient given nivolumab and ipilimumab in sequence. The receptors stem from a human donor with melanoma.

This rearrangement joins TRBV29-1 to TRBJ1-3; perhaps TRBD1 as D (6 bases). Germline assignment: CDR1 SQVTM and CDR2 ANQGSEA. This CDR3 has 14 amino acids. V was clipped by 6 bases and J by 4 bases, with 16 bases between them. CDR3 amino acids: CSVYIRDTGNTIYF. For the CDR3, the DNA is TGCAGCGTCTACATCCGGGACACAGGAAACACCATATATTTT.

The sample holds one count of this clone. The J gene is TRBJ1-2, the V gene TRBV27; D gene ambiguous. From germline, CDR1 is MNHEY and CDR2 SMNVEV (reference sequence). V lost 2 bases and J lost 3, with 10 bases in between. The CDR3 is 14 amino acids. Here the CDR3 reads CASSLRHPDYGYTF. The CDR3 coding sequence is TGTGCCAGCAGTTTAAGACATCCCGACTATGGCTACACCTTC.

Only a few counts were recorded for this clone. The CDR3 spells CASSIATAYNEQFF. The DNA for the CDR3 is TGTGCCAGTAGTATAGCGACAGCCTACAATGAGCAGTTCTTC. This sequence joins TRBV19 and TRBJ2-1, with TRBD1 as a possible D gene (5 bases). CDR1 and CDR2 (germline): LNHDA, SQIVND (reference sequence). The CDR3 totals 14 residues. Deletions cut 1 base from V and 2 bases from J, with 6 bases between.

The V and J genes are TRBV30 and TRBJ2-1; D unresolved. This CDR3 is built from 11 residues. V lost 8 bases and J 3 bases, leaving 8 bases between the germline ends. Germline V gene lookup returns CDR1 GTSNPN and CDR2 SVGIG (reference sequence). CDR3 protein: CALSLYNEQFF. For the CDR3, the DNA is TGTGCCCTGTCCCTCTACAATGAGCAGTTCTTC.